This T cell receptor (beta chain) was recorded in a study of shared clonotypes between healthy human individuals. A deep-level run was used for the assay. Repertoires were generated with immunoSEQ multiplex PCR, while TCRdb's copy carries only in-frame clones and drops some. This sample has about 480,000 clones; less than 85% occur once, and the top ten carry roughly 13%. CDR3 length equals 13 residues. The V end was cut by 0 bases, the J end by 5 bases, with 8 bases between. CDR1 is SGHRS and CDR2 is YFSETQ in the germline V gene. To note about this clone: The same CDR3 can be traced to other DNA sequences in this sample.

Sequencing input: PBMCs. This receptor was taken from a woman aged 40 to 50 in good health. Some clones in this sample may be carry-over from other donors' samples. The chain links TRBV5-1 to TRBJ1-2; no clear D gene. The CDR3 spells CASSLGGNYGYTF. For the CDR3, the DNA is TGCGCCAGCAGCTTGGGCGGAAATTATGGCTACACCTTC.